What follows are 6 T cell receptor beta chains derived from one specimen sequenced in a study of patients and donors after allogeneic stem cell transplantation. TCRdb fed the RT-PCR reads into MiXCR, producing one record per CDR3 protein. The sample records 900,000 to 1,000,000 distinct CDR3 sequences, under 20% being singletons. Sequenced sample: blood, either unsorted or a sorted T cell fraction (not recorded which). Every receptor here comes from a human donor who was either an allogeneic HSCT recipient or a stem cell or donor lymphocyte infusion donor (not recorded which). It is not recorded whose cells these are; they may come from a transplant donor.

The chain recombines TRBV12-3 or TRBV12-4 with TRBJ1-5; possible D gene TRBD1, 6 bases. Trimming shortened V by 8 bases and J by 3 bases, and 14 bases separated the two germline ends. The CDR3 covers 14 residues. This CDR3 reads CASARTATNQPQHF. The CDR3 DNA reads TGTGCCAGCGCCCGGACAGCCACCAATCAGCCCCAGCATTTT.

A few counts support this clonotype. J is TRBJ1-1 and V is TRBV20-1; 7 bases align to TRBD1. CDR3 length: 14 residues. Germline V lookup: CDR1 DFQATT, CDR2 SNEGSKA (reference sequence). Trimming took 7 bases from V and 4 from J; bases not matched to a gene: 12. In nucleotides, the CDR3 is TGCAGTGGGCGCCGCTGGGGACAGAGCACTGAAGCTTTCTTT. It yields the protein CSGRRWGQSTEAFF.

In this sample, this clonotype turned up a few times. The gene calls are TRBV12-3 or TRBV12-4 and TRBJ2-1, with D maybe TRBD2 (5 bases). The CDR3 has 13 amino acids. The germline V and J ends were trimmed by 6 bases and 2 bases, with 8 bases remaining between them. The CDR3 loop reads CASRTMAYNEQFF. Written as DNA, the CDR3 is TGTGCCAGCAGGACTATGGCCTACAATGAGCAGTTCTTC.

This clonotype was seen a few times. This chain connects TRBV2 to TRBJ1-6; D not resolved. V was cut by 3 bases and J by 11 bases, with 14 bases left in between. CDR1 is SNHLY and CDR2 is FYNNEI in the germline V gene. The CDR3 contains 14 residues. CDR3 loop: CASSEWARSAPLHF. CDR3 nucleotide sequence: TGTGCCAGCAGTGAGTGGGCCCGATCTGCACCCCTCCACTTT.

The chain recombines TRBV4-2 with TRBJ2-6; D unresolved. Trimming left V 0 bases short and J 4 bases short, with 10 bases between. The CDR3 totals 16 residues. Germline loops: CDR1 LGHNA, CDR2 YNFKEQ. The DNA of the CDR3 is TGTGCCAGCAGCCAAGAAAGTCAGGCAGGGGCCAACGTCCTGACTTTC. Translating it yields CASSQESQAGANVLTF.

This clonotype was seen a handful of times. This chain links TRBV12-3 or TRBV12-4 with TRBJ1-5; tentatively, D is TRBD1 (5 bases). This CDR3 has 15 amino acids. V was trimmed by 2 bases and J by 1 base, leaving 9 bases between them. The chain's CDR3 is CASSLLGESNQPQHF. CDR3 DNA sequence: TGTGCCAGCAGTTTACTAGGGGAAAGCAATCAGCCCCAGCATTTT.